Below, 28 T cell receptor beta chains from the same sample are listed, as sequenced in a study of OX40 agonist ivuxolimab in advanced cancers. Library prep was done by the immunoSEQ multiplex PCR assay. This is the immuneACCESS table as TCRdb keeps it, with only in-frame sequences that have V and J called. A part of the clones is gone; compared with another copy, unresolved V genes explain less than half, and the rest is unexplained. The sample contains roughly 80,000 clones, around four fifths of them found a single time. The ten most abundant clones make up around 2% of the sample. This material consisted of CD4+ or CD8+ T cells sorted from blood, taken in a trial of the OX40 agonist ivuxolimab. The receptor set was obtained from an adult with an advanced solid tumor such as melanoma, head and neck, liver or kidney cancer.

The V and J genes are TRBV28 and TRBJ1-4, with no clear D. V was pared by 4 bases and J by 4 bases, with 10 bases between. This CDR3 region has 14 residues. Germline V CDR1 and CDR2: MDHEN, SYDVKM. The CDR3 DNA follows: TGTGCCAGCAGTTCGGACGGCCTTAATGAAAAACTGTTTTTT. This translates into CASSSDGLNEKLFF.

The V gene is TRBV28, the J gene TRBJ1-5; D not resolved. CDR3 size: 12 residues. From germline, CDR1 is MDHEN and CDR2 SYDVKM. V gave up 6 bases and J gave up 1 base, with 4 bases separating them. The CDR3 DNA is TGTGCCAGCAGAATGAGCAATCAGCCCCAGCATTTT. This codes for CASRMSNQPQHF. Drawing the rest from reference TRBV28 and TRBJ1-5, the complete variable domain is DVKVTQSSRYLVKRTGEKVFLECVQDMDHENMFWYRQDPGLGLRLIYFSYDVKMKEKGDIPEGYSVSREKKERFSLILESASTNQTSMYLCASRMSNQPQHFGDGTRLSIL.

J is TRBJ1-2 and V is TRBV4-1; D is ambiguous. The CDR3 covers 12 residues. Germline values: CDR1 MGHRA, CDR2 YSYEKL. V was clipped by 0 bases and J by 5 bases, with 4 bases between them. CDR3 loop: CASSQERYGYTF. The CDR3, as DNA: TGCGCCAGCAGCCAAGAACGATATGGCTACACCTTC.

The rearrangement uses TRBV30 and TRBJ2-7, with a weak D call TRBD2 (6 bases). The CDR3 consists of 12 residues. V was trimmed by 4 bases and J by 7 bases, leaving 14 bases between them. CDR1 GTSNPN and CDR2 SVGIG come from the germline V gene (reference sequence). The CDR3 protein is CAWTRRAGEQYF. CDR3 coding DNA: TGTGCCTGGACTAGGAGGGCCGGGGAGCAGTACTTC. The whole variable domain, filled in from reference TRBV30 and TRBJ2-7, reads SQTIHQWPATLVQPVGSPLSLECTVEGTSNPNLYWYRQAAGRGLQLLFYSVGIGQISSEVPQNLSASRPQDRQFILSSKKLLLSDSGFYLCAWTRRAGEQYFGPGTRLTVT.

V usage is TRBV18 and J usage is TRBJ2-1; D call uncertain. The V gene's germline CDR1 is KGHSH and CDR2 LQKENI. The germline V and J ends were trimmed by 2 bases and 1 base, with 9 bases remaining between them. The CDR3 covers 15 residues. The CDR3 nucleotides are TGTGCCAGCTCACCAAACGGAATGTCCTACAATGAGCAGTTCTTC. As protein: CASSPNGMSYNEQFF.

The chain employs TRBV5-1 and TRBJ2-7; D might be TRBD1 (6 bases). V lost 3 bases, J lost 2 bases, and 15 bases lay in between. The germline gives CDR1 SGHRS, CDR2 YFSETQ. This CDR3 comprises 15 residues. The CDR3 DNA reads as TGCGCCAGCAGCTCGGATACAGGGTCCGCCTACGAGCAGTACTTC. Protein sequence: CASSSDTGSAYEQYF.

This rearrangement joins TRBV5-4 to TRBJ2-1, with TRBD2 identical over 11 bases. V lost 3 bases and J lost 10; bases outside the gene matches: 6. The V gene's germline CDR1 is SGHNT and CDR2 YYREEE (reference sequence). The CDR3 is 14 residues long. The CDR3 protein is CASSSGTSGREQFF. DNA for the CDR3: TGTGCCAGCAGCTCCGGGACTAGCGGAAGAGAGCAGTTCTTC.

This clone was counted only a few times. The chain couples TRBV7-3 to TRBJ1-1, with D uncertain. The V end was cut by 6 bases, the J end by 1 base, with 9 bases between. Germline V CDR1 and CDR2: SGHTA, FQGTGA. This CDR3 spans 13 amino acids. The CDR3: CASSTDGNTEAFF. The CDR3 region has the DNA TGTGCCAGCAGTACGGACGGGAACACTGAAGCTTTCTTT.

The CDR3 is CASSLEGRTYEQYF. CDR3 DNA: TGTGCCAGCAGCTTAGAGGGCAGAACCTACGAGCAGTACTTC. The V call is TRBV11-2, the J call TRBJ2-7; D is unresolved. Germline assignment: CDR1 SGHAT and CDR2 FQNNGV. Trimming removed 0 bases at V and 2 bases at J, with 8 bases between. The CDR3 totals 14 residues.

The V and J genes are TRBV11-2 and TRBJ1-1; 10 bases agree with TRBD1. The J segment lost 8 bases and the V segment lost 5 bases, leaving 20 bases of the junction unmatched. The CDR3 runs to 18 residues. In germline, CDR1 is SGHAT, CDR2 FQNNGV. DNA for the CDR3: TGTGCCAGCAGCACCACCGGCTTCCGAGGGACAGGGGTTGGGGAAGCTTTCTTT. Translated: CASSTTGFRGTGVGEAFF.

V and J are TRBV5-5 and TRBJ1-3; D gene uncertain. Between the trimmed V and J ends, which lost 4 bases and 6 bases, there was a span of 17 bases. Looked up from germline, CDR1 is SGHKS and CDR2 is YYEKEE (reference sequence). The length of the CDR3 is 15 residues. The CDR3 region is CASSPEVWYENTIYF. The CDR3 DNA is TGTGCCAGCAGCCCCGAGGTTTGGTACGAAAACACCATATATTTT.

This chain uses TRBV11-2 with TRBJ2-2; D gene ambiguous. V was trimmed by 2 bases and J by 4 bases, leaving 11 bases between them. Germline CDR1 SGHAT, CDR2 FQNNGV. The CDR3 is 15 amino acids. DNA of the CDR3: TGTGCCAGCAGCTTATATTTCGGTTCCACCGGGGAGCTGTTTTTT. Translating gives CASSLYFGSTGELFF.

As to this clone: This sample includes further DNA sequences coding for the same CDR3. The chain recombines TRBV7-8 with TRBJ2-3, with D perhaps matching TRBD1 (5 bases). There are 16 residues in the CDR3. Between the trimmed V and J ends, which lost 5 bases and 8 bases, there was a span of 23 bases. Germline-derived CDR1 and CDR2 are SGHVS and FQNEAQ. The CDR3 nucleotides read TGTGCCAGCAGCCTTTTAGTAGGGGCTAACGACGGTACGCAGTATTTT. This codes for CASSLLVGANDGTQYF.

The rearrangement links TRBV7-2 to TRBJ2-3, with D unresolved. With 5 bases removed from V and 2 bases from J, the gap between germline ends came to 5 bases. The CDR3 spans 12 residues. Germline-derived CDR1 and CDR2 are SGHTA and FQGNSA. The CDR3 region is CASSTDTDTQYF. The DNA for the CDR3 is TGTGCCAGCAGCACAGACACAGATACGCAGTATTTT.

This chain joins TRBV9 and TRBJ2-3; no reliable D call. Germline values: CDR1 SGDLS, CDR2 YYNGEE. The V end lost 3 bases, the J end lost 5 bases, and 7 bases lay between the germline ends. The length of the CDR3 is 12 residues. CDR3 bases: TGTGCCAGCAGCGAGACATTAGATACGCAGTATTTT. It is translated as CASSETLDTQYF.

V is TRBV28 and J is TRBJ2-1, with 8 positions matching TRBD2. This CDR3 comprises 16 residues. CDR1 is MDHEN and CDR2 is SYDVKM in the germline V gene. V trimming: 4 bases; J trimming: 4 bases; junction bases outside the gene matches: 9. CDR3 DNA: TGTGCCAGCAGTTCCATACCCGGGACTAGATACAATGAGCAGTTCTTC. Its translation is CASSSIPGTRYNEQFF.

The J gene is TRBJ2-1, the V gene TRBV5-6; 13 nucleotides align to TRBD2. CDR1 is SGHDT and CDR2 is YYEEEE in the germline V gene. J gave up 5 bases and V 3 bases, and 5 bases lay outside the gene matches. The CDR3 has 16 amino acids. This CDR3 is CASSWRLAGGHNEQFF. The CDR3, as DNA: TGTGCCAGCAGCTGGAGACTAGCGGGAGGCCACAATGAGCAGTTCTTC. Together with reference TRBV5-6 and TRBJ2-1, the CDR3 gives the full variable domain: DAGVTQSPTHLIKTRGQQVTLRCSPKSGHDTVSWYQQALGQGPQFIFQYYEEEERQRGNFPDRFSGHQFPNYSSELNVNALLLGDSALYLCASSWRLAGGHNEQFFGPGTRLTVL.

V usage is TRBV7-9 and J usage is TRBJ2-3; 11 nucleotides match TRBD2. The V gene's germline CDR1 is SEHNR and CDR2 FQNEAQ (reference sequence). The CDR3 has 18 amino acids. V dropped 5 bases and J dropped 6; count of bases not matched to a gene: 16. CDR3 amino acids: CASSRSKSGTSGSDTQYF. Written as DNA, the CDR3 is TGTGCCAGCAGCCGATCAAAATCCGGGACTAGCGGATCGGATACGCAGTATTTT. Drawing the rest from reference TRBV7-9 and TRBJ2-3, the complete variable domain is DTGVSQNPRHKITKRGQNVTFRCDPISEHNRLYWYRQTLGQGPEFLTYFQNEAQLEKSRLLSDRFSAERPKGSFSTLEIQRTEQGDSAMYLCASSRSKSGTSGSDTQYFGPGTRLTVL.

The chain recombines TRBV5-4 with TRBJ1-2, with TRBD1 matching 8 bases. Trimming at V came to 3 bases and at J to 3 bases, leaving 7 bases not matched to a gene. The V gene's germline CDR1 is SGHNT and CDR2 YYREEE (reference sequence). CDR3 size: 15 residues. DNA for the CDR3: TGTGCCAGCAGCTCCAGGGGGCTTCGGGACTATGGCTACACCTTC. Translated: CASSSRGLRDYGYTF. Using reference TRBV5-4 and TRBJ1-2 for the parts outside the CDR3, the full variable domain is ETGVTQSPTHLIKTRGQQVTLRCSSQSGHNTVSWYQQALGQGPQFIFQYYREEENGRGNFPPRFSGLQFPNYSSELNVNALELDDSALYLCASSSRGLRDYGYTFGSGTRLTVV.

This chain connects TRBV19 to TRBJ1-4; unclear D gene. The V end lost 3 bases, the J end lost 5 bases, and 13 bases lay between the germline ends. The CDR3 has 15 residues. Germline V gives CDR1 LNHDA, CDR2 SQIVND (reference sequence). This chain's CDR3 is CASSIHREENEKLFF. The CDR3 bases are TGTGCCAGTAGTATCCACCGGGAGGAAAATGAAAAACTGTTTTTT. Full variable domain (rest looked up from reference TRBV19 and TRBJ1-4): DGGITQSPKYLFRKEGQNVTLSCEQNLNHDAMYWYRQDPGQGLRLIYYSQIVNDFQKGDIAEGYSVSREKKESFPLTVTSAQKNPTAFYLCASSIHREENEKLFFGSGTQLSVL.

On this clone: The sample contains more than one DNA sequence encoding this CDR3. The CDR3 nucleotides read TGTGCCAGCAGCCCAGGCGGGACAGGGGGAGAAGAGACCCAGTACTTC. This sequence encodes CASSPGGTGGEETQYF. This rearrangement joins TRBV4-2 to TRBJ2-5; 11 bases match TRBD1. This CDR3 contains 16 residues. CDR1 is LGHNA and CDR2 is YNFKEQ in the germline V gene. V shed 4 bases, J shed 3 bases, and the junction held 7 bases outside the gene matches.

Notes on this clone: The same CDR3 can be traced to other DNA sequences in this sample. This chain joins TRBV2 and TRBJ1-2; unclear D gene. Deletions cut 4 bases from V and 5 bases from J, with 8 bases between. Germline V CDR1 and CDR2: SNHLY, FYNNEI. This CDR3 has 12 residues. As DNA, the CDR3 is TGTGCCAGCAGTGGAGATTCTTATGGCTACACCTTC. Protein product: CASSGDSYGYTF. Filled out from reference TRBV2 and TRBJ1-2, the complete variable domain reads EPEVTQTPSHQVTQMGQEVILRCVPISNHLYFYWYRQILGQKVEFLVSFYNNEISEKSEIFDDQFSVERPDGSNFTLKIRSTKLEDSAMYFCASSGDSYGYTFGSGTRLTVV.

This chain uses TRBV9 with TRBJ2-3; D possibly corresponds to TRBD2 (6 bases). Per the germline V gene, CDR1 is SGDLS and CDR2 is YYNGEE. The CDR3 contains 15 residues. Trimming pared 8 bases from V and 0 bases from J, leaving 16 bases between. The CDR3 here is CASHSDGRSTDTQYF. CDR3 coding DNA: TGTGCCAGTCATTCGGACGGGAGAAGCACAGATACGCAGTATTTT.

The genes are TRBV5-1 and TRBJ2-7; 8 nucleotides agree with TRBD1. In germline, CDR1 is SGHRS, CDR2 YFSETQ. J was trimmed by 7 bases and V by 4 bases; bases with no gene match: 10. This CDR3 has 14 residues. The CDR3 bases are TGCGCCAGCAGCCTACGACAGGGGAACGGGGAGCAGTACTTC. It codes for CASSLRQGNGEQYF. Full variable domain (missing parts from reference TRBV5-1 and TRBJ2-7): KAGVTQTPRYLIKTRGQQVTLSCSPISGHRSVSWYQQTPGQGLQFLFEYFSETQRNKGNFPGRFSGRQFSNSRSEMNVSTLELGDSALYLCASSLRQGNGEQYFGPGTRLTVT.

Here the CDR3 reads CASDDRINQPQHF. The CDR3 DNA reads TGTGCCAGCGACGACAGGATTAATCAGCCCCAGCATTTT. This sequence joins TRBV2 and TRBJ1-5; weak D call: TRBD1 (6 bases). Trimming took off 8 bases at V and 4 bases at J, with 12 bases between the two ends. From germline, CDR1 is SNHLY and CDR2 FYNNEI. CDR3 length: 13 residues.

The chain uses TRBV5-1 and TRBJ1-1; tentative D call: TRBD1 (5 bases). In germline, CDR1 is SGHRS, CDR2 YFSETQ. The V gene lost 2 bases and the J gene lost 3 bases, with 14 bases spanning the gap. The CDR3 length is 15 residues. DNA of the CDR3: TGCGCCAGCAGCTTAAACCAGGGTAGGGACACTGAAGCTTTCTTT. It yields the protein CASSLNQGRDTEAFF.

This chain connects TRBV5-4 to TRBJ1-1; D is undetermined. The V gene lost 8 bases and the J gene lost 3 bases, with 11 bases spanning the gap. The CDR3 runs 12 residues. The V gene's germline CDR1 is SGHNT and CDR2 YYREEE (reference sequence). The CDR3 DNA follows: TGTGCCAGTTCTAGATGGGACACTGAAGCTTTCTTT. Translated: CASSRWDTEAFF.

This clone showed up just once. This chain uses TRBV7-3 with TRBJ1-6, with D possibly matching TRBD1 (5 bases). Germline CDR1 is SGHTA and CDR2 is FQGTGA. The V and J ends lost 6 bases and 10 bases respectively, with 13 bases between them. The CDR3 runs 13 residues. The CDR3: CASRRDFSSPLHF. CDR3 bases: TGTGCCAGCAGGCGGGACTTTTCATCACCCCTCCACTTT.